The clone carrying this T cell receptor beta chain was detected many times. This specimen comes from a study of T cells in Graves' hyperthyroidism and ophthalmopathy. Amplification of TCR beta CDR3 regions used RNA as the template. With the HTBI primer set, the TCR CDR3 went through a first round of RT-PCR. A single record per CDR3 protein comes from TCRdb applying MiXCR to the multiplex PCR reads. The table records 450,000 to 650,000 distinct CDR3 sequences, around 20% of them present only once. This CDR3 has 15 amino acids. The ends were cut back, 0 bases at V and 4 bases at J, with 12 bases in the middle. Germline V gives CDR1 KGHSY, CDR2 FQNENV.

The sequence derives from a man younger than 30 with Graves' hyperthyroidism. The J gene is TRBJ1-2, the V gene TRBV16, with D unclear. Material for sequencing was blood. DNA of the CDR3: TGTGCCAGCAGCCAATCTTCCCCCTCCCCCTATGGCTACACCTTC. Translation gives CASSQSSPSPYGYTF.